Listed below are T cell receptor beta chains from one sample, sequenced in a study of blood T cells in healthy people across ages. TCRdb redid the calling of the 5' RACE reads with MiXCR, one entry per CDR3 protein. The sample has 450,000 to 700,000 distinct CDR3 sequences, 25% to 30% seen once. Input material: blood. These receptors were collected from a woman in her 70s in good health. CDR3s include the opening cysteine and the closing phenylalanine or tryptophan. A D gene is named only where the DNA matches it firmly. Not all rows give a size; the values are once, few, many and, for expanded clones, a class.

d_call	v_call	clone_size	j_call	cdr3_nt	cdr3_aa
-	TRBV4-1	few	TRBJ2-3	TGCGCCAGCAGCCAAGAAGGGTTCCTCACAGATACGCAGTATTTT	CASSQEGFLTDTQYF
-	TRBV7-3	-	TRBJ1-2	TGTGCCCGCAGCCTTACAGGGACCTACGGCTACACCTTC	CARSLTGTYGYTF
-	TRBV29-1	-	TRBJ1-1	TGCAGCGTTGAAGAGTTGGGTCTCGAAGCTTTCTTT	CSVEELGLEAFF
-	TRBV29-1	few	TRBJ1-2	TGCAGCGTTGTCCCAGAAACCCTTAACTATGGCTACACCTTC	CSVVPETLNYGYTF
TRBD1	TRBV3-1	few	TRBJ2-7	TGTGCCAGCAGTCTGACAGGGAGCCTGGACTACGAGCAGTACTTC	CASSLTGSLDYEQYF
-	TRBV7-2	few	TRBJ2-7	TGTGCCAGCAGCGGTGGGCCGTCCTACGAGCAGTACTTC	CASSGGPSYEQYF
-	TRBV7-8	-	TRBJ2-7	TGTGCCAGCAGCCGTGAGGGATACTCCTACGAGCAGTACTTC	CASSREGYSYEQYF
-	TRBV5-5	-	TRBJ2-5	TGTGCCAGCAGCCGGACCGAGCAAGAGACCCAGTACTTC	CASSRTEQETQYF
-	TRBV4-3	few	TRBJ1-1	TGCGCCAGCAGCCCCAGCCCAGTGGGGGGCAACACTGAAGCTTTCTTT	CASSPSPVGGNTEAFF
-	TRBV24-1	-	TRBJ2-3	TGTGCCACCAGTGGAGGGGTTCCGGATACGCAGTATTTT	CATSGGVPDTQYF
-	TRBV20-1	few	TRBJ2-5	TGCAGTGCTCGCCGGTGGGTGGGGACCCAAGAGACCCAGTACTTC	CSARRWVGTQETQYF
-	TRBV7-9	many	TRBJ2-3	TGTGCCAGCAGCTTATCCCTCCGCAGATCAGATACGCAGTATTTT	CASSLSLRRSDTQYF
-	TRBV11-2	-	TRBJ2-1	TGTGCCAGCAGCTTAGTCGGCAACTACAATGAGCAGTTCTTC	CASSLVGNYNEQFF
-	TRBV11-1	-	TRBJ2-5	TGTGCCAGCAGCTCCGGAGGTACAAGGACCCAGTACTTC	CASSSGGTRTQYF
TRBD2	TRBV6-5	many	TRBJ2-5	TGTGCCAGCAGTCAAGGACTAGCGGGGGGGCACGAGACCCAGTACTTC	CASSQGLAGGHETQYF
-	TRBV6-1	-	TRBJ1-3	TGTGCCAGCAGTCAGGGGACTGGAAACACCATATATTTT	CASSQGTGNTIYF
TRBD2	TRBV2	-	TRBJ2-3	TGTGCCAGCAGTGTGGTGGCGGGACTAGCGGGGGAGGCTCAGTATTTT	CASSVVAGLAGEAQYF
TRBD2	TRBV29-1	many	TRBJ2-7	TGCAGCGTCCCTAGACTAGCGGGACCCAACTACGAGCAGTACTTC	CSVPRLAGPNYEQYF
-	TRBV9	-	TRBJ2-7	TGTGCCAGCAGCACAAGCGCGGTGGGATCGAGCTCCTACGAGCAGTACTTC	CASSTSAVGSSSYEQYF
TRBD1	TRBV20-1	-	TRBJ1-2	TGCAGTGCTAGAGACCCGGGACAGGGGGCCCCTCCTGCCTATGGCTACACCTTC	CSARDPGQGAPPAYGYTF
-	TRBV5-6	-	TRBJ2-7	TGTGCCAGCAGCTTGACCCTAGGGGCCTACGAGCAGTACTTC	CASSLTLGAYEQYF
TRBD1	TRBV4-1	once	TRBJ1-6	TGCGCCAGCAGCCAGCACCGGGACAGGAATTCACCCCTCCACTTT	CASSQHRDRNSPLHF
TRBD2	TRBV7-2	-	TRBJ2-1	TGTGCCAGCAGCTTAGGCGGGGGGGCGAATGAGCAGTTCTTC	CASSLGGGANEQFF
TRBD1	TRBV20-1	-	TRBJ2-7	TGCAGTGCCTCCCTTGGGGGACAGGGGGAGCAGTACTTC	CSASLGGQGEQYF
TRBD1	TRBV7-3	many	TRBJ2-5	TGTGCCAGCAGCCCCCAGGGGGCAGGAGAGACCCAGTACTTC	CASSPQGAGETQYF
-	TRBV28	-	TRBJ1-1	TGTGCCAGCAGTCCGCCCGGTCGTAGCACTGAAGCTTTCTTT	CASSPPGRSTEAFF